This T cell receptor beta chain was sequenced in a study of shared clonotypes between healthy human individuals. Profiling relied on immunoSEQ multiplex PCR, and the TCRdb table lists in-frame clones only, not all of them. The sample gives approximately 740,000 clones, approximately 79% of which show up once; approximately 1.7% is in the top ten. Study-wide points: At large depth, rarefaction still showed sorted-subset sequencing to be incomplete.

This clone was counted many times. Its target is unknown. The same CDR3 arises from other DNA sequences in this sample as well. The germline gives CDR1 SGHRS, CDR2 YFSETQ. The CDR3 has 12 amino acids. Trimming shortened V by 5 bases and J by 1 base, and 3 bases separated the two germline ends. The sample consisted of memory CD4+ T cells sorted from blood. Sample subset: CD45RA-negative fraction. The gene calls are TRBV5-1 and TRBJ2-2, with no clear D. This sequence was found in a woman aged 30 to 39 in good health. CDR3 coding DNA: TGCGCCAGCAGGGGGAACACCGGGGAGCTGTTTTTT. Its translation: CASRGNTGELFF.